These 13 T cell receptor beta chains were all obtained from the same sample, sequenced in a study of T-cell memory formation after mild COVID-19. MiXCR, applied by TCRdb to the 5' RACE reads, yields one record per CDR3 protein. This table has approximately 300,000 distinct CDR3 sequences, approximately 19% appearing once. Sequenced material: PBMCs or a T cell subset sorted from them (not recorded which). Receptors were obtained from a man aged 18-30 years who had mild COVID-19 (a few samples of this study predate the infection). Cell type and time point are not known.

The chain carries TRBV7-9 and TRBJ1-1; D ambiguous. In germline, CDR1 is SEHNR, CDR2 FQNEAQ (reference sequence). The CDR3 covers 13 residues. The germline V and J ends were trimmed by 4 bases and 1 base, with 7 bases remaining between them. This CDR3 reads CASSSETNTEAFF. The CDR3 DNA follows: TGTGCCAGCAGCTCCGAGACGAACACTGAAGCTTTCTTT.

This clonotype was observed a few times. This chain joins TRBV4-1 and TRBJ2-7; D remains ambiguous. Germline assignment: CDR1 MGHRA and CDR2 YSYEKL. The CDR3 is 14 residues long. Between the trimmed V and J ends, which lost 2 bases and 3 bases, there was a span of 11 bases. This CDR3 reads CASSQREQFYEQYF. The CDR3 DNA reads as TGCGCCAGCAGCCAAAGAGAACAGTTCTACGAGCAGTACTTC.

This clonotype showed up many times. The chain links TRBV7-2 to TRBJ2-2, with no clear D. Germline V gives CDR1 SGHTA, CDR2 FQGNSA. V was pared by 3 bases and J by 0 bases, with 8 bases between. There are 15 residues in the CDR3. The CDR3 nucleotides read TGTGCCAGCAGCTTGCAGAGCGCGAACACCGGGGAGCTGTTTTTT. Translated: CASSLQSANTGELFF.

This rearrangement joins TRBV5-1 to TRBJ1-5; 7 bases are shared with TRBD1. V was clipped by 2 bases and J by 6 bases; unmatched bases: 5. Germline-derived CDR1 and CDR2 are SGHRS and YFSETQ. This CDR3 is built from 14 residues. The CDR3 DNA reads TGCGCCAGCAGCTTCGGCCAGGGGGGTCAGCCCCAGCATTTT. Amino acids: CASSFGQGGQPQHF.

The V and J genes are TRBV11-2 and TRBJ2-5; D not certain. Trimming cost V 0 bases and J 5 bases, with 10 bases left between them. In germline, CDR1 is SGHAT, CDR2 FQNNGV. The CDR3 is 14 residues long. The CDR3 region is CASSLEPRRETQYF. CDR3 nucleotide sequence: TGTGCCAGCAGCTTAGAACCCCGACGGGAGACCCAGTACTTC. Supplemented by reference TRBV11-2 and TRBJ2-5, the full variable domain reads EAGVAQSPRYKIIEKRQSVAFWCNPISGHATLYWYQQILGQGPKLLIQFQNNGVVDDSQLPKDRFSAERLKGVDSTLKIQPAKLEDSAVYLCASSLEPRRETQYFGPGTRLLVL.

The V call is TRBV6-5, the J call TRBJ1-1; D not certain. V dropped 2 bases and J dropped 1 base, with 8 bases sitting between them. This CDR3 region has 14 residues. Germline lookup yields CDR1 MNHEY and CDR2 SVGAGI. CDR3 in DNA: TGTGCCAGCAGTTACAAGCTGGGGAACACTGAAGCTTTCTTT. Protein product: CASSYKLGNTEAFF.

The table lists this clonotype with a few counts. This chain connects TRBV7-2 to TRBJ1-5, with D uncertain. The CDR3 runs 14 residues. CDR1 and CDR2 from the germline V gene are SGHTA and FQGNSA. Trimming pared 0 bases from V and 4 bases from J, leaving 7 bases between. The CDR3, as DNA: TGTGCCAGCAGCTTAGCGCTAGTAAATCAGCCCCAGCATTTT. This codes for CASSLALVNQPQHF.

The V and J genes are TRBV5-1 and TRBJ1-1, with TRBD1 matching 7 bases. Germline CDR1 and CDR2: SGHRS and YFSETQ. This CDR3 region has 14 residues. V trimming: 4 bases; J trimming: 0 bases; junction bases outside the gene matches: 3. CDR3 sequence: CASSPTGLNTEAFF. CDR3 in DNA: TGCGCCAGCAGCCCGACAGGGTTGAACACTGAAGCTTTCTTT.

The chain is built from TRBV6-5 and TRBJ2-1; 10 positions agree with TRBD1. V gave up 5 bases and J gave up 4 bases; unmatched junction bases: 14. The CDR3 is 18 residues long. Germline CDR1 reads MNHEY; CDR2 reads SVGAGI. CDR3 residues: CASSPTGTGVLLYNEQFF. The CDR3 nucleotides read TGTGCCAGCAGTCCAACCGGGACAGGGGTTCTCCTTTACAATGAGCAGTTCTTC.

This clonotype was detected a few times. This CDR3 reads CASSLEDTEAFF. CDR3 DNA: TGCGCCAGCAGCTTGGAGGACACTGAAGCTTTCTTT. The rearrangement uses TRBV5-1 and TRBJ1-1; D ambiguous. This CDR3 spans 12 amino acids. Trimming took 0 bases from V and 3 from J, leaving 3 bases between them. CDR1 is SGHRS, CDR2 YFSETQ, per germline.

The chain employs TRBV24-1 and TRBJ2-7; no reliable D call. With 6 bases removed from V and 5 bases from J, the gap between germline ends came to 13 bases. Germline V CDR1 and CDR2: KGHDR, SFDVKD. The CDR3 loop spans 13 amino acids. The CDR3: CATSSRTSDEQYF. The CDR3, as DNA: TGTGCCACCAGTAGCCGGACCAGCGACGAGCAGTACTTC.

At least ten counts were recorded for this clonotype. The chain combines TRBV23-1 with TRBJ1-5; 7 bases are shared with TRBD1. TRBV23-1 is identified as an open reading frame with a role that is uncertain. The CDR3 is made up of 13 amino acids. Trimming removed 11 bases from V and 5 bases from J; junction bases left unmatched: 9. Here the CDR3 DNA reads TGCGCCGGGCCGTACAGGGGTTATCAGCCCCAGCATTTT. This encodes CAGPYRGYQPQHF.

The chain couples TRBV24-1 to TRBJ2-5; 9 positions agree with TRBD2. V was pared by 0 bases and J by 5 bases, with 6 bases of the junction left unmatched. CDR3 length: 16 residues. Germline V gene data show CDR1 as KGHDR and CDR2 as SFDVKD. The CDR3 loop is CATSDLVSGGLETQYF. CDR3 coding DNA: TGTGCCACCAGTGATTTGGTTAGCGGGGGATTGGAGACCCAGTACTTC.